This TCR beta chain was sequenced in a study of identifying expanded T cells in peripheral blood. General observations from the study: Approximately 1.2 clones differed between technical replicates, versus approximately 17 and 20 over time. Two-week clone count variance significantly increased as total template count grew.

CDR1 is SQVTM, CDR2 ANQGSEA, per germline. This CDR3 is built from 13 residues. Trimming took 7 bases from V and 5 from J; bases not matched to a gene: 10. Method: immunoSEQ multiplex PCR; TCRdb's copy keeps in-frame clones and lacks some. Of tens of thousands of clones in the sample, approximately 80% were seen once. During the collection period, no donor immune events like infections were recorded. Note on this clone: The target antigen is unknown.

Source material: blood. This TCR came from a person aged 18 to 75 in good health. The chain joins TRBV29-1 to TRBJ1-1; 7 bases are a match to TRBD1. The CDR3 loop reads CSASEGAETEAFF. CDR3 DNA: TGCAGCGCGTCTGAGGGGGCGGAAACTGAAGCTTTCTTT.